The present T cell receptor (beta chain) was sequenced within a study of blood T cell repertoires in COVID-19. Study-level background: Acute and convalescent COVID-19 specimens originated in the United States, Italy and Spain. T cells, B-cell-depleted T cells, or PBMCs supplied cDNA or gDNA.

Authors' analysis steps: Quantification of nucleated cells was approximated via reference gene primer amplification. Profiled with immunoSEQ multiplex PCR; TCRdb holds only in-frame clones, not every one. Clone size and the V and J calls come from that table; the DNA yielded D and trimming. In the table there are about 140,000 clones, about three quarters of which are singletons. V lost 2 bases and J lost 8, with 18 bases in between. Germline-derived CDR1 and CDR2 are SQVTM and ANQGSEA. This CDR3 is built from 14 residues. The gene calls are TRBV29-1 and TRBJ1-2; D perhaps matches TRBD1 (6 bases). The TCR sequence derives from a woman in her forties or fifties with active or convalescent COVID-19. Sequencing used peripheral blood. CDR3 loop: CSVERRDTIYGYTF. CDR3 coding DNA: TGCAGCGTTGAAAGACGGGACACGATTTACGGCTACACCTTC.